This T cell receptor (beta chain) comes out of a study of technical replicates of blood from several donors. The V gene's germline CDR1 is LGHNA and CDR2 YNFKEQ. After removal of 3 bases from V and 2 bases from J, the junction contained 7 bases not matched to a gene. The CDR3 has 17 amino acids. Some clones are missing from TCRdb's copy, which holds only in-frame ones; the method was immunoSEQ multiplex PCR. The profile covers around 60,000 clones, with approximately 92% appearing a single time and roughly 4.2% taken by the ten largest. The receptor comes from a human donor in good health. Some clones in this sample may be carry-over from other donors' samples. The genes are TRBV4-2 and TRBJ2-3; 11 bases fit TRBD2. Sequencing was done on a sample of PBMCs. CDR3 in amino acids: CASSQSIAGGITDTQYF. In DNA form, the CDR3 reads TGTGCCAGCAGCCAGTCAATAGCGGGGGGGATCACAGATACGCAGTATTTT.